This is a list of T cell receptor beta chains from one sample in a study of blood T cell repertoires in COVID-19. Some clones are missing from TCRdb's copy, which holds only in-frame ones; the method was immunoSEQ multiplex PCR. The sample includes more than 70,000 clones, 75% to 90% seen only once; the top ten take 5.8%. Source material: peripheral blood. The receptors stem from a man between 45 and 60 years old with active COVID-19. The CDR3 runs from the conserved cysteine through the conserved F or W. D genes are given only for firm matches. A row's size may be missing; if present it is once, few, many or a size class.

v_gene	d_gene	j_gene	abundance	CDR3aa	CDR3nt
TRBV19	TRBD1	TRBJ1-2	-	CASSILGGGTGGYTF	TGTGCCAGTAGTATTTTAGGGGGCGGCACAGGCGGCTACACCTTC
TRBV11-2	-	TRBJ2-5	-	CASSPRTGRGETQYF	TGTGCCAGCAGCCCCCGGACAGGGAGGGGCGAGACCCAGTACTTC
TRBV30	-	TRBJ1-1	-	CAWSPGGLRNTEAFF	TGTGCCTGGAGTCCGGGGGGGCTTAGGAACACTGAAGCTTTCTTT
TRBV7-2	-	TRBJ1-4	-	CASSTGFGEKLFF	TGTGCCAGCAGCACAGGGTTCGGTGAAAAACTGTTTTTT
TRBV28	-	TRBJ1-3	-	CASKAAKNTIYF	TGTGCCAGCAAGGCGGCCAAAAACACCATATATTTT
TRBV4-2	TRBD2	TRBJ2-7	-	CASSQLLAGAYEQYF	TGTGCCAGCAGCCAACTGCTCGCGGGAGCGTACGAGCAGTACTTC
TRBV5-8	TRBD2	TRBJ2-7	-	CASSPGLAGEDEQYF	TGTGCCAGCAGCCCCGGACTAGCGGGAGAAGACGAGCAGTACTTC
TRBV3-1/TRBV3-2	-	TRBJ2-5	-	CASSRLTGSGETQYF	TGTGCCAGCAGCCGCCTGACTGGGTCTGGGGAGACCCAGTACTTC
TRBV9	-	TRBJ2-1	-	CASSPRTDSSYNEQFF	TGTGCCAGCAGCCCACGGACAGATAGCTCCTACAATGAGCAGTTCTTC
TRBV27	-	TRBJ2-2	-	CASSTPGDGDTGELFF	TGTGCCAGCAGTACCCCAGGGGACGGTGACACCGGGGAGCTGTTTTTT
TRBV6-5	TRBD1	TRBJ2-2	-	CASRRQGRSGELFF	TGTGCCAGCCGACGACAGGGGCGGTCCGGGGAGCTGTTTTTT
TRBV7-2	TRBD1	TRBJ2-2	-	CASSLTDLGQGIAGELFF	TGTGCCAGCAGCCTCACCGACTTGGGACAGGGCATCGCCGGGGAGCTGTTTTTT
TRBV28	TRBD1	TRBJ1-2	-	CASSSVTGGFGGYTF	TGTGCCAGCAGTTCAGTGACAGGGGGGTTCGGTGGCTACACCTTC
TRBV5-1	-	TRBJ2-2	-	CASSLGAGWDTGELFF	TGCGCCAGCAGCTTGGGAGCAGGATGGGACACCGGGGAGCTGTTTTTT
TRBV4-1	TRBD1	TRBJ1-2	-	CASSQAGTGSNYGYTF	TGCGCCAGCAGCCAAGCCGGGACAGGTTCTAACTATGGCTACACCTTC
TRBV5-6	TRBD2	TRBJ2-5	-	CASRGSGGARETQYF	TGTGCCAGCAGGGGAAGCGGGGGGGCCCGGGAGACCCAGTACTTC
TRBV15	-	TRBJ2-1	few	CATSSGYAISSNEQFF	TGTGCCACCAGCAGCGGTTATGCGATATCTTCCAATGAGCAGTTCTTC
TRBV6-5	-	TRBJ1-3	-	CASSYAGSSGNTIYF	TGTGCCAGCAGTTACGCCGGGAGCTCTGGAAACACCATATATTTT
TRBV5-1	TRBD1	TRBJ2-1	-	CASSPRQGAYNEQFF	TGCGCCAGCAGCCCACGGCAGGGGGCGTACAATGAGCAGTTCTTC
TRBV6-2/TRBV6-3	-	TRBJ1-1	once	CASSREQGLNTEAFF	TGTGCCAGCAGTCGCGAACAGGGATTGAACACTGAAGCTTTCTTT
TRBV7-2	TRBD2	TRBJ2-3	-	CASSFVPGGSDTQYF	TGTGCCAGCAGCTTTGTTCCGGGAGGGTCAGATACGCAGTATTTT
TRBV5-8	-	TRBJ2-5	-	CASSLKGAVMQETQYF	TGTGCCAGCAGCTTAAAAGGGGCTGTTATGCAAGAGACCCAGTACTTC
TRBV5-1	TRBD2	TRBJ2-2	-	CASTRRRGATNTGELFF	TGCGCCAGCACCCGCCGGCGGGGGGCGACGAACACCGGGGAGCTGTTTTTT
TRBV5-1	-	TRBJ2-1	-	CASSLGGRSDNEQFF	TGCGCCAGCAGCTTGGGAGGGAGGAGCGACAATGAGCAGTTCTTC
TRBV30	-	TRBJ2-3	-	CAWSAGIINTFEYF	TGTGCCTGGAGCGCAGGGATCATTAATACGTTTGAGTATTTT
TRBV30	-	TRBJ1-1	-	CAWMLAVEAFF	TGTGCCTGGATGTTGGCCGTTGAAGCTTTCTTT
TRBV11-3	TRBD2	TRBJ2-1	-	CASSFSRGGYQFF	TGTGCCAGCAGCTTTTCCCGCGGGGGGTACCAGTTCTTC
TRBV28	TRBD2	TRBJ2-1	-	CASSDTSGSIDEQFF	TGTGCCAGCAGTGATACTAGCGGGAGTATCGATGAGCAGTTCTTC
TRBV5-1	-	TRBJ1-1	-	CASRITGMNTEAFF	TGCGCCAGCAGGATAACGGGAATGAACACTGAAGCTTTCTTT
TRBV5-4	-	TRBJ1-4	-	CASSLYGGTNEKLFF	TGTGCCAGCAGCTTATACGGGGGAACTAATGAAAAACTGTTTTTT
TRBV4-3	-	TRBJ2-7	-	CASSQDAQVPSYEQYF	TGCGCCAGCAGCCAAGATGCACAGGTGCCCTCCTACGAGCAGTACTTC
TRBV6-2/TRBV6-3	TRBD1	TRBJ1-5	-	CASSFRIGQGAEENQPQHF	TGTGCCAGCAGTTTCCGGATTGGACAGGGGGCGGAGGAGAACCAGCCCCAGCATTTT
TRBV9	-	TRBJ2-3	-	CASSPAGQADTQYF	TGTGCCAGCAGCCCAGCAGGGCAGGCAGATACGCAGTATTTT
TRBV9	TRBD1	TRBJ1-4	once	CASSSDRGRDEKLFF	TGTGCCAGCAGCTCTGACAGGGGGAGGGATGAAAAACTGTTTTTT
TRBV29-1	-	TRBJ1-2	-	CSVAAGGYGYTF	TGCAGCGTTGCTGCGGGGGGCTATGGCTACACCTTC
TRBV6-6	TRBD2	TRBJ2-3	-	CASRERGDGADTQYF	TGTGCCAGCAGGGAGCGGGGGGATGGAGCAGATACGCAGTATTTT
TRBV19	-	TRBJ1-1	-	CASSIGGQNTEAFF	TGTGCCAGTAGTATAGGAGGGCAGAACACTGAAGCTTTCTTT
TRBV9	TRBD1	TRBJ2-7	few	CASSPGTGPYEQYF	TGTGCCAGCAGCCCCGGGACAGGGCCATACGAGCAGTACTTC
TRBV6-6	-	TRBJ2-7	-	CASSPQGVSYEQYF	TGTGCCAGCAGCCCACAAGGGGTCTCCTACGAGCAGTACTTC
TRBV3-1/TRBV3-2	TRBD2	TRBJ2-1	-	CASSQFSGGTYNEQFF	TGTGCCAGCAGCCAATTTAGCGGGGGGACCTACAATGAGCAGTTCTTC
TRBV18	-	TRBJ2-5	-	CASSPNGGATETQYF	TGTGCCAGCTCACCAAACGGAGGGGCCACAGAGACCCAGTACTTC
TRBV20-1	-	TRBJ2-3	-	CSARGSDTQYF	TGCAGTGCCCGGGGATCAGATACGCAGTATTTT
TRBV28	-	TRBJ2-1	once	CASSLNSPSYNEQFF	TGTGCCAGCAGTTTAAACAGCCCCTCCTACAATGAGCAGTTCTTC
TRBV6-5	TRBD2	TRBJ2-4	-	CASSNGLAGWYF	TGTGCCAGCAGTAATGGACTAGCGGGTTGGTACTTC
TRBV24-1	TRBD1	TRBJ1-2	-	CATRDRGLGGYTF	TGTGCCACCAGGGACAGGGGGCTGGGTGGCTACACCTTC